The entry below describes one T cell receptor (beta chain). Antigen unknown. The CDR3 loop spans 15 amino acids. Deletions cut 2 bases from V and 8 bases from J, with 16 bases between. Germline V gene sequence: CDR1 LNHNV, CDR2 YYDKDF (reference sequence). These data belong to a study of cytomegalovirus exposure and HLA in healthy donors. Study findings and constraints: As confirmed in vitro, a few CMV-associated chains were specific for CMV antigens. Researchers counted over 150 TCR beta chains as cytomegalovirus-associated.

Libraries were prepared by immunoSEQ multiplex PCR; TCRdb keeps only in-frame clonotypes and omits some of them. The sample includes roughly 220,000 clones, approximately 80% of them seen just once. The clonotype was recovered from a woman in her twenties or thirties in good health and CMV-seropositive. The sample taken for sequencing was PBMCs. J is TRBJ2-1 and V is TRBV15; possible D gene TRBD2, 5 bases. The chain's CDR3 is CATSRPAALLDEQFF. CDR3 coding DNA: TGTGCCACCAGCAGACCAGCGGCCCTTCTTGATGAGCAGTTCTTC.